This entry lists 17 T cell receptor beta chains sequenced from one sample in a study of T cell responses to AZD1222 COVID-19 vaccine (dated by TCRdb to about 2021). Library preparation employed the immunoSEQ multiplex PCR assay. TCRdb's version of the immuneACCESS table is confined to in-frame rearrangements and falls short of the full clone set. An unresolved V gene accounts for under half of the shortfall where checked; the remainder is of unknown origin. Across this sample there are around 160,000 clones, with 94% seen only once. The ten largest account for 0.64% of the sample. Interpreted using the paper, the time point label stands for: baseline before first vaccination. The starting material was peripheral blood, obtained on day 0 of AZD1222 vaccination. These receptors originate from an adult in good health.

This clone occurred once. The rearrangement joins TRBV4-2 to TRBJ2-1; tentatively, D is TRBD2 (6 bases). The V gene lost 0 bases and the J gene lost 4 bases, with 13 bases spanning the gap. The CDR3 is 16 amino acids. Germline V CDR1 and CDR2: LGHNA, YNFKEQ. CDR3 sequence (DNA): TGTGCCAGCAGCCAAGATGGACTACCCGTATACAATGAGCAGTTCTTC. This encodes CASSQDGLPVYNEQFF.

This clone was seen just once. Other DNA sequences in this specimen translate into the identical CDR3. V gene TRBV6-1 combines with J gene TRBJ1-5; D is unclear. The V and J ends lost 2 bases and 4 bases respectively, with 6 bases between them. The V gene's germline CDR1 is MNHNS and CDR2 SASEGT. The length of the CDR3 is 13 residues. This CDR3 reads CASSESGNQPQHF. For the CDR3, the DNA is TGTGCCAGCAGTGAAAGCGGGAATCAGCCCCAGCATTTT.

This rearrangement joins TRBV4-2 to TRBJ2-1; 12 nucleotides match TRBD2. Germline CDR1 and CDR2: LGHNA and YNFKEQ. The V and J ends lost 0 bases and 0 bases, in that order; junction bases with no gene match: 15. There are 22 residues in the CDR3. The CDR3 DNA reads as TGTGCCAGCAGCCAAGAACCACTAGCGGGAGGCACCTATTCGAGCTCCTACAATGAGCAGTTCTTC. Translated: CASSQEPLAGGTYSSSYNEQFF.

V is TRBV5-5 and J is TRBJ1-3, with 11 bases fitting TRBD1. This CDR3 is 15 amino acids long. Germline CDR1 is SGHKS and CDR2 is YYEKEE (reference sequence). The V segment lost 4 bases and the J segment 7 bases; nucleotides outside the gene matches: 7. The DNA for the CDR3 is TGTGCCAGCAGCAACCCCCGGGACAGGGGGAACACCATATATTTT. Protein product: CASSNPRDRGNTIYF.

The rearrangement uses TRBV4-1 and TRBJ1-1, with 8 bases aligning to TRBD1. This CDR3 is 13 amino acids long. J was trimmed by 3 bases and V by 4 bases; bases with no gene match: 1. In germline, CDR1 is MGHRA, CDR2 YSYEKL. The CDR3 region is CASSPDRDTEAFF. For the CDR3, the DNA is TGCGCCAGCAGCCCGGACAGGGACACTGAAGCTTTCTTT.

The chain is built from TRBV25-1 and TRBJ2-7; a weak D match, TRBD1 (5 bases). The V end lost 1 base, the J end lost 4 bases, and 14 bases lay between the germline ends. Germline values: CDR1 MGHDK, CDR2 SYGVNS. CDR3 length equals 15 residues. The CDR3 spells CASSELGQKTYEQYF. The CDR3 nucleotides are TGTGCCAGCAGTGAATTGGGGCAGAAAACATACGAGCAGTACTTC.

The V call is TRBV5-1, the J call TRBJ2-5; the match to TRBD2 covers 9 bases. The V segment lost 0 bases and the J segment 2 bases; nucleotides outside the gene matches: 5. This CDR3 region has 16 residues. CDR1 is SGHRS, CDR2 YFSETQ, per germline. This CDR3 is CASSLGVAGAQETQYF. The CDR3 DNA sequence: TGCGCCAGCAGCTTGGGAGTAGCGGGAGCACAAGAGACCCAGTACTTC.

V usage is TRBV3-1 (or the pseudogene TRBV3-2) and J usage is TRBJ2-2; D unresolved. The V and J ends lost 10 bases and 3 bases respectively, with 6 bases between them. CDR3 length: 11 amino acids. The germline gives CDR1 LGHDT, CDR2 YNNKEL (reference sequence). In DNA form, the CDR3 reads TGTGCCACAACCCACACCGGGGAGCTGTTTTTT. Protein: CATTHTGELFF.

The rearrangement joins TRBV7-2 to TRBJ1-1, with a possible D match to TRBD1 (5 bases). With 0 bases removed from V and 7 bases from J, the gap between germline ends came to 15 bases. Germline CDR1 reads SGHTA; CDR2 reads FQGNSA. The CDR3 extends over 15 amino acids. The CDR3 reads CASSLAPRGPYEAFF. As DNA, the CDR3 is TGTGCCAGCAGCTTAGCCCCCCGGGGCCCGTATGAAGCTTTCTTT.

The rearrangement joins TRBV4-2 to TRBJ2-7, with D tentatively TRBD2 (5 bases). This CDR3 is 16 amino acids long. Germline CDR1 and CDR2: LGHNA and YNFKEQ. V was clipped by 1 base and J by 0 bases, with 13 bases between them. The CDR3 bases are TGTGCCAGCAGCCAAGTCGTCCGGGGTAACTCCTACGAGCAGTACTTC. Translated, it gives CASSQVVRGNSYEQYF.

The chain recombines TRBV7-9 with TRBJ1-5; D is ambiguous. V lost 1 base and J 7 bases, leaving 8 bases between the germline ends. CDR1 SEHNR and CDR2 FQNEAQ come from the germline V gene (reference sequence). This CDR3 contains 13 residues. CDR3 residues: CASSLGQDQPQHF. Here the CDR3 DNA reads TGTGCCAGCAGCTTAGGTCAGGACCAGCCCCAGCATTTT.

The gene calls are TRBV5-5 and TRBJ1-2, with a weak D call TRBD1 (5 bases). From germline, CDR1 is SGHKS and CDR2 YYEKEE (reference sequence). The CDR3 has 13 amino acids. V gave up 4 bases and J gave up 4 bases, with 11 bases separating them. This CDR3 is CASSTREAYGYTF. CDR3 in DNA: TGTGCCAGCAGCACCAGGGAAGCCTATGGCTACACCTTC.

This chain uses TRBV1 with TRBJ2-1; the table calls TRBD1, which could not be checked here. TRBV1 is marked as a pseudogene. The CDR3 totals 15 residues. The CDR3 DNA sequence: TGCACCAGCAGCCAAGAAACTGGGACAGGGAAAGGGCAGTTCTTC. Translated: CTSSQETGTGKGQFF.

This chain joins TRBV30 and TRBJ1-6, with 7 bases that match TRBD1. V lost 1 base and J lost 7; bases outside the gene matches: 7. The CDR3 contains 15 residues. The germline CDR1 and CDR2 sequences are GTSNPN and SVGIG (reference sequence). The CDR3 DNA reads TGTGCCTGGAGTGAGGGTGACAGGGAGAATTCACCCCTCCACTTT. Protein: CAWSEGDRENSPLHF.

The CDR3 here is CASSVELASRYNEQFF. Here the CDR3 DNA reads TGTGCCAGCAGCGTAGAACTAGCGAGCAGATACAATGAGCAGTTCTTC. The V call is TRBV9, the J call TRBJ2-1; TRBD2 matches 7 bases. J was trimmed by 4 bases and V by 0 bases; bases with no gene match: 7. Germline loops: CDR1 SGDLS, CDR2 YYNGEE. This CDR3 is 16 amino acids long.

The rearrangement joins TRBV15 to TRBJ1-1, with a weak D call TRBD1 (6 bases). Trimming removed 8 bases at V and 1 base at J, with 11 bases between. The CDR3 runs to 13 residues. CDR1 and CDR2 from the germline V gene are LNHNV and YYDKDF (reference sequence). The CDR3 region is CATVQGQNTEAFF. DNA of the CDR3: TGTGCCACCGTACAGGGTCAGAACACTGAAGCTTTCTTT.

This chain links TRBV10-3 with TRBJ2-7; either TRBD1 or TRBD2 may supply D (6 bases each). V was clipped by 6 bases and J by 4 bases, with 16 bases between them. Germline V gives CDR1 ENHRY, CDR2 SYGVKD. The CDR3 contains 14 residues. The CDR3 region has the DNA TGTGCCATCAGCGCCCCGGGGGCAGGTTACGAGCAGTACTTC. Protein: CAISAPGAGYEQYF.